The 28 T cell receptor beta chains reported below all come from one sample, sequenced in a study of shared clonotypes between healthy human individuals. Generated by immunoSEQ multiplex PCR, the TCRdb table keeps only in-frame clones and is missing some. This sample has fewer than 2.5 million clones, with 93% found just once. The material sequenced was naive CD4+ T cells from PBMCs. Documented subset: CD45RA+ positively selected. The origin of the receptors is a man younger than 35 in good health. Some clones in this sample may be carry-over from other donors' samples.

J is TRBJ2-7 and V is TRBV5-1; perhaps TRBD2 as D (5 bases). V was cut by 0 bases and J by 2 bases, with 12 bases left in between. This CDR3 has 15 residues. Germline V gene lookup returns CDR1 SGHRS and CDR2 YFSETQ. In DNA form, the CDR3 reads TGCGCCAGCAGCTTGGAACCCGGGAAGGCCTACGAGCAGTACTTC. Translated: CASSLEPGKAYEQYF.

The chain has TRBV6-1 and TRBJ2-5; D remains unclear. Between the trimmed V and J ends, which lost 3 bases and 5 bases, there was a span of 16 bases. From germline, CDR1 is MNHNS and CDR2 SASEGT. There are 15 residues in the CDR3. As DNA, the CDR3 is TGTGCCAGCAGTGAGACGCTGGCCCAAGGGGAGACCCAGTACTTC. Residues: CASSETLAQGETQYF.

Regarding this clone: Mismatch with germline at one junction end may stem from a read error. This CDR3 is also generated by other DNA sequences in the sample. V is TRBV29-1 and J is TRBJ1-2, with D uncertain. The CDR3 has 11 amino acids. Germline CDR1 and CDR2: SQVTM and ANQGSEA. CDR3 in amino acids: CSVEENYGYTF. The CDR3 DNA reads TGCAGCGTAGAAGAAAACTATGGCTACACCTTC. The variable domain in full, with the rest retrieved from reference TRBV29-1 and TRBJ1-2, is SAVISQKPSRDICQRGTSLTIQCQVDSQVTMMFWYRQQPGQSLTLIATANQGSEATYESGFVIDKFPISRPNLTFSTLTVSNMSPEDSSIYLCSVEENYGYTFGSGTRLTVV.

The chain joins TRBV7-9 to TRBJ1-2; 11 nucleotides line up with TRBD1. Germline-derived CDR1 and CDR2 are SEHNR and FQNEAQ (reference sequence). V gave up 5 bases and J gave up 8 bases; unmatched junction bases: 4. The length of the CDR3 is 13 residues. The CDR3 spells CASSKDRGPGYTF. In nucleotides, the CDR3 is TGTGCCAGCAGCAAGGACAGGGGGCCCGGCTACACCTTC.

As to this clone: Distinct nucleotide sequences in the sample also encode this CDR3. This chain links TRBV30 with TRBJ2-7, with D perhaps matching TRBD1 (5 bases). V was pared by 5 bases and J by 0 bases, with 11 bases between. The germline CDR1 and CDR2 sequences are GTSNPN and SVGIG (reference sequence). There are 13 residues in the CDR3. Here the CDR3 reads CAWADRSSYEQYF. In DNA form, the CDR3 reads TGTGCCTGGGCTGACAGAAGCTCCTACGAGCAGTACTTC.

The rearrangement links TRBV28 to TRBJ2-1; tentative D call: TRBD2 (6 bases). V lost 4 bases, J lost 5 bases, and 18 bases lay in between. The CDR3 has 16 amino acids. CDR1 is MDHEN and CDR2 is SYDVKM in the germline V gene. The CDR3 here is CASSSAGSNLHNEQFF. Here the CDR3 DNA reads TGTGCCAGCAGTTCCGCGGGGTCCAATCTTCACAATGAGCAGTTCTTC. The full variable domain, with the rest looked up from reference TRBV28 and TRBJ2-1, is DVKVTQSSRYLVKRTGEKVFLECVQDMDHENMFWYRQDPGLGLRLIYFSYDVKMKEKGDIPEGYSVSREKKERFSLILESASTNQTSMYLCASSSAGSNLHNEQFFGPGTRLTVL.

The V gene is TRBV5-1, the J gene TRBJ2-3; TRBD2 agrees at 7 bases. This CDR3 spans 15 amino acids. Germline CDR1 and CDR2: SGHRS and YFSETQ. V trimming: 3 bases; J trimming: 3 bases; junction bases outside the gene matches: 7. The CDR3 nucleotides read TGCGCCAGCAGCTCGGGGAGGGTCGGGACAGATACGCAGTATTTT. This sequence encodes CASSSGRVGTDTQYF.

The V and J genes are TRBV9 and TRBJ2-7; 10 nucleotides line up with TRBD2. The CDR3 totals 16 residues. V trimming: 1 base; J trimming: 3 bases; junction bases outside the gene matches: 7. CDR1 and CDR2 (germline): SGDLS, YYNGEE. The CDR3 bases are TGTGCCAGCAGCGTAAAAAGCCTAGCGGGAGTCTACGAGCAGTACTTC. Translating it yields CASSVKSLAGVYEQYF.

The chain carries TRBV9 and TRBJ2-4; no reliable D call. Deletions cut 3 bases from V and 6 bases from J, with 7 bases between. CDR3 length: 12 amino acids. Per germline, CDR1 SGDLS and CDR2 YYNGEE. CDR3 in amino acids: CASSADLNIQYF. In DNA form, the CDR3 reads TGTGCCAGCAGCGCCGATTTAAACATTCAGTACTTC.

V usage is TRBV9 and J usage is TRBJ1-4, with D possibly matching TRBD1 (6 bases). CDR3 length equals 14 residues. Germline CDR1 is SGDLS and CDR2 is YYNGEE. Trimming shortened V by 4 bases and J by 2 bases, and 9 bases separated the two germline ends. The CDR3 DNA reads as TGTGCCAGCAGCCGTCAGGGGACTAATGAAAAACTGTTTTTT. Translating it yields CASSRQGTNEKLFF.

The rearrangement links TRBV6-1 to TRBJ1-2; 8 bases agree with TRBD1. The CDR3 totals 14 residues. Germline lookup yields CDR1 MNHNS and CDR2 SASEGT. V shed 6 bases and J 3 bases; nucleotides not matched to a gene: 6. The CDR3 region is CASSLDRADYGYTF. The CDR3 DNA is TGTGCCAGCAGCTTGGACAGGGCGGACTATGGCTACACCTTC.

This chain connects TRBV28 to TRBJ1-6, with D perhaps TRBD1 (6 bases). Trimming stripped 10 bases from V and 0 bases from J, with 13 bases between. Looked up from germline, CDR1 is MDHEN and CDR2 is SYDVKM. CDR3 length equals 15 residues. CDR3 sequence: CATSRGDSYNSPLHF. CDR3 bases: TGTGCCACCTCGAGGGGGGACTCCTATAATTCACCCCTCCACTTT.

A note on this clone: Additional DNA sequences in this sample encode the identical CDR3. CDR3 bases: TGTGCCAGCAGTTCCCCGGGACAGGGGAACACTGAAGCTTTCTTT. It specifies CASSSPGQGNTEAFF. V is TRBV28 and J is TRBJ1-1; TRBD1 matches at 9 bases. V gave up 4 bases and J gave up 1 base; unmatched junction bases: 4. From germline, CDR1 is MDHEN and CDR2 SYDVKM. This CDR3 has 15 amino acids.

The chain has TRBV10-1 and TRBJ2-1; D possibly corresponds to TRBD1 (5 bases). V lost 9 bases and J lost 6, with 27 bases in between. From germline, CDR1 is WNHNN and CDR2 SYGVQD (reference sequence). CDR3 size: 17 residues. The CDR3 DNA follows: TGCGCCAGGGATCTTGATTTCGGTAGGGGTCCGATCAATGAGCAGTTCTTC. It encodes CARDLDFGRGPINEQFF.

The V gene is TRBV29-1, the J gene TRBJ1-2; no clear D. The CDR3 length is 11 residues. The V and J ends lost 7 bases and 6 bases respectively, with 12 bases between them. Germline V lookup: CDR1 SQVTM, CDR2 ANQGSEA. CDR3 amino acids: CSGGWTHGYTF. The CDR3 DNA reads as TGCAGCGGTGGCTGGACCCATGGCTACACCTTC.

This chain links TRBV28 with TRBJ2-7; D is uncertain. The ends were cut back, 5 bases at V and 7 bases at J, with 6 bases in the middle. This CDR3 is built from 10 residues. Germline V gene data show CDR1 as MDHEN and CDR2 as SYDVKM. The CDR3 bases are TGTGCCAGCAGTGGAATTGAGCAGTACTTC. The encoded protein is CASSGIEQYF.

This clone showed up just once. V is TRBV19 and J is TRBJ1-1; a possible D gene is TRBD1 (6 bases). The CDR3 is 14 amino acids. In germline, CDR1 is LNHDA, CDR2 SQIVND (reference sequence). V lost 7 bases and J 5 bases, leaving 17 bases between the germline ends. CDR3 nucleotide sequence: TGTGCCAGTACTACCCACGGGACACCGACTGAAGCTTTCTTT. This translates into CASTTHGTPTEAFF.

The V gene is TRBV6-5, the J gene TRBJ2-3; 13 bases agree with TRBD2. Germline CDR1 is MNHEY and CDR2 is SVGAGI. V trimming: 4 bases; J trimming: 7 bases; junction bases outside the gene matches: 8. CDR3 length: 16 amino acids. CDR3 sequence reads: CASSFSGLAGSYTQYF. The CDR3 DNA is TGTGCCAGCAGTTTTTCGGGACTAGCGGGAAGCTATACGCAGTATTTT.

CDR3 residues: CASSQNRDISYEQYF. CDR3 bases: TGCGCCAGCAGCCAGAACCGGGACATCTCCTACGAGCAGTACTTC. The chain employs TRBV4-1 and TRBJ2-7; a weak D match, TRBD1 (6 bases). In germline, CDR1 is MGHRA, CDR2 YSYEKL. This CDR3 contains 15 residues. The V and J ends lost 3 bases and 0 bases respectively, with 12 bases between them.

CDR3: CASSPDRLGTGANVLTF. The DNA of the CDR3 is TGTGCCAGCTCACCGGACAGGTTAGGGACTGGGGCCAACGTCCTGACTTTC. This sequence joins TRBV18 and TRBJ2-6; 7 bases map to TRBD1. Looked up from germline, CDR1 is KGHSH and CDR2 is LQKENI. The V and J ends lost 3 bases and 2 bases, in that order; junction bases with no gene match: 7. CDR3 length equals 17 residues.

V is TRBV29-1 and J is TRBJ2-5, with D tentatively TRBD2 (5 bases). The V end was cut by 4 bases, the J end by 4 bases, with 19 bases between. Germline values: CDR1 SQVTM, CDR2 ANQGSEA. The CDR3 spans 15 residues. The CDR3, as DNA: TGCAGCGTTGGGCCCCTTCTGAGGGCCAGAGAGACCCAGTACTTC. This gives the protein CSVGPLLRARETQYF.

This clone appeared once. The same CDR3 is also encoded by other DNA sequences in this sample. V gene TRBV5-1 combines with J gene TRBJ2-3; D perhaps matches TRBD2 (5 bases). Trimming took 4 bases from V and 3 from J, leaving 9 bases between them. The CDR3 is made up of 13 amino acids. Germline V gene sequence: CDR1 SGHRS, CDR2 YFSETQ. Here the CDR3 reads CASSPGSTDTQYF. CDR3 sequence (DNA): TGCGCCAGCAGCCCTGGGAGTACAGATACGCAGTATTTT.

The V call is TRBV4-2, the J call TRBJ1-2; D perhaps matches TRBD1 (5 bases). The ends were cut back, 1 base at V and 4 bases at J, with 16 bases in the middle. Per germline, CDR1 LGHNA and CDR2 YNFKEQ. The CDR3 has 16 amino acids. In DNA form, the CDR3 reads TGTGCCAGCAGCCAAGTTGGAGCAGGGCTATTCTATGGCTACACCTTC. Protein: CASSQVGAGLFYGYTF.

As for this clone: Within the sample, other DNA sequences also encode this same CDR3. The chain recombines TRBV19 with TRBJ1-3, with a possible D match to TRBD1 (5 bases). Germline CDR1 LNHDA, CDR2 SQIVND (reference sequence). The CDR3 consists of 14 residues. V lost 3 bases and J 4 bases, leaving 10 bases between the germline ends. The CDR3 loop reads CASSIGGTGNTIYF. DNA for the CDR3: TGTGCCAGTAGTATTGGAGGGACCGGAAACACCATATATTTT.

The V gene is TRBV6-1, the J gene TRBJ1-2, with D perhaps matching TRBD1 (5 bases). Trimming shortened V by 7 bases and J by 4 bases, and 13 bases separated the two germline ends. This CDR3 is built from 13 residues. The germline gives CDR1 MNHNS, CDR2 SASEGT. As DNA, the CDR3 is TGTGCCAGCACCCCGGGGGACGGCTATGGCTACACCTTC. Translating it yields CASTPGDGYGYTF.

On this clone: Other DNA variants within this sample encode the same CDR3. The chain has TRBV5-8 and TRBJ2-7; tentative D call: TRBD1 (6 bases). The CDR3 totals 14 residues. Trimming left V 0 bases short and J 3 bases short, with 10 bases between. The germline V gene encodes CDR1 SGHTS and CDR2 YDEGEE. CDR3 loop: CASSLAPGDYEQYF. The CDR3 nucleotides read TGTGCCAGCAGCTTGGCACCAGGGGACTACGAGCAGTACTTC.

The rearrangement joins TRBV25-1 to TRBJ2-1, with 15 nucleotides matching TRBD2. Germline assignment: CDR1 MGHDK and CDR2 SYGVNS. The CDR3 contains 16 residues. Unmatched junction bases numbered 9, after V lost 6 bases and J lost 9 bases. This CDR3 reads CASRVSGLAGGSEQFF. Written as DNA, the CDR3 is TGTGCCAGCAGAGTGTCAGGACTAGCGGGAGGGAGTGAGCAGTTCTTC.

The rearrangement links TRBV6-6 to TRBJ1-4; D ambiguous. Between the trimmed V and J ends, which lost 5 bases and 8 bases, there was a span of 18 bases. Germline V lookup: CDR1 MNHNY, CDR2 SVGAGI (reference sequence). The CDR3 has 15 residues. The CDR3, as DNA: TGTGCCAGCAGTAACAGACCGGGAGTGGAGGAAAAACTGTTTTTT. Its protein product is CASSNRPGVEEKLFF.